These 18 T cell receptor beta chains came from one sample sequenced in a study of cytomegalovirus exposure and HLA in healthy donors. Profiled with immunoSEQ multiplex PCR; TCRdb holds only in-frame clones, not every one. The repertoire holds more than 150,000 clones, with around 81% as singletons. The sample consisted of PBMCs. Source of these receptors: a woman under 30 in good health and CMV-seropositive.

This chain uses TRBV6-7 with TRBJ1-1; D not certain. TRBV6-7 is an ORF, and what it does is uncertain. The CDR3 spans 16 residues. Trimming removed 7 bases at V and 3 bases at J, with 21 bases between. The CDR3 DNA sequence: TGTGCCAGCACCCGGTCTTGGGGAGGACCCGACACTGAAGCTTTCTTT. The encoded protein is CASTRSWGGPDTEAFF.

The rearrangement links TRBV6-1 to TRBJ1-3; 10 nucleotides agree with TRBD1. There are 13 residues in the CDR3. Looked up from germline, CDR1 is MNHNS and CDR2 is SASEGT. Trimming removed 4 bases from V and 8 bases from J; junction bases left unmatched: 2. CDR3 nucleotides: TGTGCCAGCAGTGGGACAGGGGGATACACCATATATTTT. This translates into CASSGTGGYTIYF.

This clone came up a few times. CDR3 residues: CASSERSYGYTF. CDR3 DNA: TGTGCCAGCAGTGAGAGGAGCTATGGCTACACCTTC. J is TRBJ1-2 and V is TRBV2; the D is unclear. This CDR3 is 12 amino acids long. Trimming left V 3 bases short and J 4 bases short, with 6 bases between. Germline-derived CDR1 and CDR2 are SNHLY and FYNNEI.

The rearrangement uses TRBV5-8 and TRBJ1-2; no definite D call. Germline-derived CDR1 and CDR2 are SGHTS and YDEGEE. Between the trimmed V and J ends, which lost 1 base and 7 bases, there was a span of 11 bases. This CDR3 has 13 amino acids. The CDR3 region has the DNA TGTGCCAGCAGCTTGACCTCAGGTGCTGGCTACACCTTC. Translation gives CASSLTSGAGYTF.

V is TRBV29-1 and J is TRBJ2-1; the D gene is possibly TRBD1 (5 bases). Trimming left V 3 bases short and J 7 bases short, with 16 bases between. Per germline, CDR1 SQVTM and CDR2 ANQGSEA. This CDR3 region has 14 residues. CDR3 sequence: CSVDKAAPGNEQFF. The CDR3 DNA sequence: TGCAGCGTTGACAAGGCAGCGCCAGGGAATGAGCAGTTCTTC.

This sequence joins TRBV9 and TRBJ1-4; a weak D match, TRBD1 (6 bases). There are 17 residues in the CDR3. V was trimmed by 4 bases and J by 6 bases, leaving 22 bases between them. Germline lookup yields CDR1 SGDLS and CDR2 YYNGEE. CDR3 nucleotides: TGTGCCAGCAGCCCCAATCGGCCGGGGGGCTGGGATGAAAAACTGTTTTTT. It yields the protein CASSPNRPGGWDEKLFF. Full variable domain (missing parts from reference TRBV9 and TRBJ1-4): DSGVTQTPKHLITATGQRVTLRCSPRSGDLSVYWYQQSLDQGLQFLIQYYNGEERAKGNILERFSAQQFPDLHSELNLSSLELGDSALYFCASSPNRPGGWDEKLFFGSGTQLSVL.

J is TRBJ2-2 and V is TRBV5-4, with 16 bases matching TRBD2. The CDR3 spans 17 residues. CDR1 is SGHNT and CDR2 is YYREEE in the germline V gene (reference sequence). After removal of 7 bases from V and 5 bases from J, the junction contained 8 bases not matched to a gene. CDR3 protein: CASFPGLAGGPTGELFF. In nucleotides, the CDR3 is TGTGCCAGCTTTCCGGGACTAGCGGGGGGGCCGACCGGGGAGCTGTTTTTT.

For the CDR3, the DNA is TGTGCCAGCAGTAATAGCGGGGGGTCCAATGAGCAGTTCTTC. This sequence encodes CASSNSGGSNEQFF. The chain couples TRBV27 to TRBJ2-1; TRBD2 matches at 10 bases. This CDR3 region has 14 residues. V was pared by 5 bases and J by 6 bases, with 4 bases of the junction left unmatched. Germline CDR1 reads MNHEY; CDR2 reads SMNVEV (reference sequence).

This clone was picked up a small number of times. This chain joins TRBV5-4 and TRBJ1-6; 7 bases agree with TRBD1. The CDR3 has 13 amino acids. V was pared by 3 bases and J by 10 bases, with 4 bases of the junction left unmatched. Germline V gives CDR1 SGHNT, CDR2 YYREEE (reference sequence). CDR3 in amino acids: CASSSQGSSPLHF. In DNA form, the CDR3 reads TGTGCCAGCAGCTCACAGGGGTCCTCACCCCTCCACTTT.

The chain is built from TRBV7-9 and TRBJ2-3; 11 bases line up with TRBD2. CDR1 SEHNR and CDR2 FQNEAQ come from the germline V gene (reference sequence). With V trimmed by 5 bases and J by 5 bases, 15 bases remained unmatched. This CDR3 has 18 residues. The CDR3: CASSPTSGGSQGGDTQYF. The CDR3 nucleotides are TGTGCCAGCAGCCCCACTAGCGGGGGCTCACAGGGGGGAGATACGCAGTATTTT.

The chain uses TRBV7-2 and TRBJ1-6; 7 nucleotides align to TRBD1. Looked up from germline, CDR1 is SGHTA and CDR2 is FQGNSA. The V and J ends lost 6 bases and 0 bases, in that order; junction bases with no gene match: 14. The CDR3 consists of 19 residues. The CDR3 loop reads CASRKNGTDLSSYNSPLHF. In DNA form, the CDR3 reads TGTGCCAGCAGAAAGAACGGGACAGATCTGTCCTCCTATAATTCACCCCTCCACTTT.

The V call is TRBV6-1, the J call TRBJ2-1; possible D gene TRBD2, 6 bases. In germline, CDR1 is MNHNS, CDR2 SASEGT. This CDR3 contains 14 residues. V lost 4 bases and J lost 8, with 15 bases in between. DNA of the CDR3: TGTGCCAGCAGTGCCCGGGGGACGATAGATGAGCAGTTCTTC. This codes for CASSARGTIDEQFF.

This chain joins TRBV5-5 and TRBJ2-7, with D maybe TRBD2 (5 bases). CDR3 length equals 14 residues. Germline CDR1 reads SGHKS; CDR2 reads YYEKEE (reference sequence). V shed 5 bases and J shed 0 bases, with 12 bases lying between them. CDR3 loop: CASSTTGSSYEQYF. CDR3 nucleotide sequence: TGTGCCAGCAGTACGACTGGGAGCTCCTACGAGCAGTACTTC.

The CDR3 reads CASSAQGAPRYEQYF. For the CDR3, the DNA is TGTGCCAGCAGCGCCCAGGGGGCGCCCCGATACGAGCAGTACTTC. The chain joins TRBV9 to TRBJ2-7; 8 nucleotides agree with TRBD1. Germline CDR1 and CDR2: SGDLS and YYNGEE. V dropped 3 bases and J dropped 4; count of bases not matched to a gene: 9. The CDR3 has 15 amino acids.

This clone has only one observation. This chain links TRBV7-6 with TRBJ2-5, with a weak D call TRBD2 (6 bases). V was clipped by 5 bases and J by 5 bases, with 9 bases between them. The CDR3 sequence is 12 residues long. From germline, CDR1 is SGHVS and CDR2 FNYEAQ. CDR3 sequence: CASSPEGETQYF. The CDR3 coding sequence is TGTGCCAGCAGCCCGGAGGGGGAGACCCAGTACTTC.

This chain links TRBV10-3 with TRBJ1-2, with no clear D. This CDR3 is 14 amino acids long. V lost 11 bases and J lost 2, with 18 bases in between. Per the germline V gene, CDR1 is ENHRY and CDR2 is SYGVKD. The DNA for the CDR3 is TGTGCCTCAAACCGTGGGCATCCCAACTATGGCTACACCTTC. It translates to CASNRGHPNYGYTF.

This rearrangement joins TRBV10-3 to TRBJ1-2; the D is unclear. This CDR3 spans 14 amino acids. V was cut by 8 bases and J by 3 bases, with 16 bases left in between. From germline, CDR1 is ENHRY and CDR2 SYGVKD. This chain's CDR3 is CAIFSPRSDYGYTF. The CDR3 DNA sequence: TGTGCCATCTTTAGTCCACGTAGTGACTATGGCTACACCTTC.

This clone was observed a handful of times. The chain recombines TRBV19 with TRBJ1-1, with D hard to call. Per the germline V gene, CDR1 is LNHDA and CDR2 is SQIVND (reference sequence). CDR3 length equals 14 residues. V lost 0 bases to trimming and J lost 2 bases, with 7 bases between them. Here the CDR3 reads CASSIERVNTEAFF. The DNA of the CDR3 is TGTGCCAGTAGTATAGAACGGGTAAACACTGAAGCTTTCTTT.